This T cell receptor beta chain was sequenced for a study of regulatory T cells in long-lasting Graves disease. Sample time point: persistent/refractory GD, antithyroid drugs over 5 years with positive TRAb. PBMC RNA served as the TCR library source. The sample holds many counts of this clonotype. This CDR3 has 14 residues. Germline lookup yields CDR1 MDHEN and CDR2 SYDVKM. The V gene end was trimmed by 5 bases and the J gene end by 6 bases; junction bases not matched to a gene: 10. TCR beta libraries were built with iRepertoire HTBI primers and Arm-PCR of CDR3 regions. Via MiXCR, TCRdb re-called the multiplex PCR reads, giving one row per CDR3 protein. Of around 400,000 distinct CDR3 sequences in the sample, roughly 24% were seen once.

The TCR was taken from a woman aged 40 to 50 with Graves disease. The V gene is TRBV28, the J gene TRBJ2-7, with 7 nucleotides matching TRBD2. Sequenced material: peripheral blood mononuclear cells (PBMCs), taken when the disease was refractory, from a patient treated with antithyroid drugs. As DNA, the CDR3 is TGTGCCAGCAGTATCCAACGGGAGGCATGCGAGCAGTACTTC. Protein product: CASSIQREACEQYF.